This TCR beta chain was sequenced for a study of blood T cell repertoires in COVID-19. Study summary: Samples came from the United States, Italy and Spain, spanning acute and convalescent COVID-19. The analysed material was cDNA or gDNA that came from T cells, B-cell-depleted T cells, or PBMCs.

This clone was recorded only once. The germline gives CDR1 SGHDT, CDR2 YYEEEE. V lost 1 base and J lost 4; bases outside the gene matches: 7. The CDR3 sequence is 15 residues long. In the authors' workflow: Amplified reference gene primers provided the basis for estimating nucleated cell counts. TCRdb's table, derived via immunoSEQ multiplex PCR, lists solely in-frame clones and lacks some. V, J and clone size reflect that table, while D and trimming were determined from the DNA. Of more than 11,000 clones in the sample, less than 85% are singletons; the top ten hold 15% to 20%. The sample taken for sequencing was peripheral blood. V gene TRBV5-6 combines with J gene TRBJ2-5, with 7 positions matching TRBD2. This TCR came from a man aged 35 to 55 with active or convalescent COVID-19. CDR3 nucleotide sequence: TGTGCCAGCAGCTTGAAGTTATTAGCGGGAGAGACCCAGTACTTC. Amino acid sequence: CASSLKLLAGETQYF.